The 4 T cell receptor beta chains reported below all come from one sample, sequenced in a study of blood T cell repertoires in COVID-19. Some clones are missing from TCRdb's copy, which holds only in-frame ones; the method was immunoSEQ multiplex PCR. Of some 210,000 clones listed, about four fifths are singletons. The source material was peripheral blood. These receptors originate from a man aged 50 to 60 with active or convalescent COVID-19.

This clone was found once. CDR3 sequence: CASSYSRRGANEQYF. The CDR3 DNA sequence: TGTGCCAGCAGTTACTCGCGGAGGGGTGCAAACGAGCAGTACTTC. The chain is built from TRBV6-6 and TRBJ2-7, with a weak D call TRBD2 (6 bases). This CDR3 region has 15 residues. Germline V gene sequence: CDR1 MNHNY, CDR2 SVGAGI (reference sequence). V shed 0 bases and J shed 5 bases, with 14 bases lying between them.

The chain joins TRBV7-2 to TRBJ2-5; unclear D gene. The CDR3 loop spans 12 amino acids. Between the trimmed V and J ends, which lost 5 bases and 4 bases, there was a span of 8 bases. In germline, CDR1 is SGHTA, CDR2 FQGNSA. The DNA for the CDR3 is TGTGCCAGCAGCGGCGGTAGAGAGACCCAGTACTTC. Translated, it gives CASSGGRETQYF.

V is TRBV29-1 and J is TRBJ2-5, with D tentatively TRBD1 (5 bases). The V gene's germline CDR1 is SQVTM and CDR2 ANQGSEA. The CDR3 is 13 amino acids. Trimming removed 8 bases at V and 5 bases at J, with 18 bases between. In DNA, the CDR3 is TGCAGCCTGCCCTCTCGGGCAGGGGAGACCCAGTACTTC. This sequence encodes CSLPSRAGETQYF.

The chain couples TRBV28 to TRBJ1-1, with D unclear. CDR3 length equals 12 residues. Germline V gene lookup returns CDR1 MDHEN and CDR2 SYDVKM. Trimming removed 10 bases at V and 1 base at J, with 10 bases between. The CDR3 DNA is TGTGCCACCAACCAGGAGAACACTGAAGCTTTCTTT. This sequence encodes CATNQENTEAFF.